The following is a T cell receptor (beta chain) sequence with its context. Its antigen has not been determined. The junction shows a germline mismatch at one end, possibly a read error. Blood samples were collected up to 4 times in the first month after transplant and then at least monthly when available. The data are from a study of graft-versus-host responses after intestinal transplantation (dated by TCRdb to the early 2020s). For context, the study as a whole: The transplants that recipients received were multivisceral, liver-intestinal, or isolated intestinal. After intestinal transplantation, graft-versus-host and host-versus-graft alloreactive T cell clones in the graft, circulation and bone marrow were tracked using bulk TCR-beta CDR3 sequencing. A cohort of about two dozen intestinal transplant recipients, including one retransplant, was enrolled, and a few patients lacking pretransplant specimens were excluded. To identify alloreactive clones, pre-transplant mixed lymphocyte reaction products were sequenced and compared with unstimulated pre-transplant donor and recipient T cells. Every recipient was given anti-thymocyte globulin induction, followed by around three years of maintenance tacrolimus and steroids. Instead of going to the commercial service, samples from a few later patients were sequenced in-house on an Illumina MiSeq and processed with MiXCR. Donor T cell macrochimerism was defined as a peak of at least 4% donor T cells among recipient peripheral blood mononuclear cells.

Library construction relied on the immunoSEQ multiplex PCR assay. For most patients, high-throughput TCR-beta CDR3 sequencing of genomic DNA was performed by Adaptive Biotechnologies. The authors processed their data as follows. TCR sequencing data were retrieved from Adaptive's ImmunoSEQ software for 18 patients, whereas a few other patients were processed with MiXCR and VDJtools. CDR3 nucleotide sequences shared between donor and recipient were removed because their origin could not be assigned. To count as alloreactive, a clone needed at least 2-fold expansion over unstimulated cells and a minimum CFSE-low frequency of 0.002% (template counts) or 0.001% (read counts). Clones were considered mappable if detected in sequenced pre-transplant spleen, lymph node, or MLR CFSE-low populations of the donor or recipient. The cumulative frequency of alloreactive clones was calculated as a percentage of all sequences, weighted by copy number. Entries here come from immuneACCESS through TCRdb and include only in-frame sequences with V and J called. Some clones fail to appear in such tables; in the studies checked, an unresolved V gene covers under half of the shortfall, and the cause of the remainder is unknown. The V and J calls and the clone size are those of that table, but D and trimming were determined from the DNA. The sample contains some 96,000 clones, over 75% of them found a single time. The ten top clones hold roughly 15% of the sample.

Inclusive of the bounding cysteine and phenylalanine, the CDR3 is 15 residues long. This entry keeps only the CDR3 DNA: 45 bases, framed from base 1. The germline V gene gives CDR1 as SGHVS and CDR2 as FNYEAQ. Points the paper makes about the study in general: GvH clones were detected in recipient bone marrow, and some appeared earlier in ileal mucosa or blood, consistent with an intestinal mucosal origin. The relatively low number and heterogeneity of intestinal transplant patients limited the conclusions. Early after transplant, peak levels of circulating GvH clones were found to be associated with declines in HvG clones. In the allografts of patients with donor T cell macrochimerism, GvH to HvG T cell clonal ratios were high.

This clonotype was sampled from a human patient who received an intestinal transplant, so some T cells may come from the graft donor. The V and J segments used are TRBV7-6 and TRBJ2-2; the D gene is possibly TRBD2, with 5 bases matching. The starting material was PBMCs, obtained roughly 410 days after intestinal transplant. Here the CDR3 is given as CASSSGPPNTGELLF. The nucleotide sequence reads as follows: TGTGCCAGCAGTTCTGGGCCCCCGAACACCGGGGAGCTGCTTTTT.